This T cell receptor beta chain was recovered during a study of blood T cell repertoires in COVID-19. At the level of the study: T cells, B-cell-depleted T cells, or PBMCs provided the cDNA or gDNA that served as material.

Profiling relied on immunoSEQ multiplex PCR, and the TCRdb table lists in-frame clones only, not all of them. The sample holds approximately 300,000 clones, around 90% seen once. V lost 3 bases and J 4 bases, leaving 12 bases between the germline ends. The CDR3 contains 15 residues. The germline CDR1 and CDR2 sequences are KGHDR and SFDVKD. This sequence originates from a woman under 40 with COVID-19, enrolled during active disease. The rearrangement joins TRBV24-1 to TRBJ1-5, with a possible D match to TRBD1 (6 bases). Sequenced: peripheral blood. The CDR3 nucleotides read TGTGCCACCAGTGATGCCACAGGACAGAATCAGCCCCAGCATTTT. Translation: CATSDATGQNQPQHF.